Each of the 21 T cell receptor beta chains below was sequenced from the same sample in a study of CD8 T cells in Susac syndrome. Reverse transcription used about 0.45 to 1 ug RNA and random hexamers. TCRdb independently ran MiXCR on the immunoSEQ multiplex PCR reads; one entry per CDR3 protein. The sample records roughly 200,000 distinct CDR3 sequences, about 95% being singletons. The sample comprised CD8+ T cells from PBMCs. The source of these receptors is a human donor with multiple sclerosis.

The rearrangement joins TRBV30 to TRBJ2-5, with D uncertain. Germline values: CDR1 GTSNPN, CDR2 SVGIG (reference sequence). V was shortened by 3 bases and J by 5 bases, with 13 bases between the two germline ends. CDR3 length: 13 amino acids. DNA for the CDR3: TGTGCCTGGAGGATTAGCAGTCCCGAGACCCAGTACTTC. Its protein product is CAWRISSPETQYF.

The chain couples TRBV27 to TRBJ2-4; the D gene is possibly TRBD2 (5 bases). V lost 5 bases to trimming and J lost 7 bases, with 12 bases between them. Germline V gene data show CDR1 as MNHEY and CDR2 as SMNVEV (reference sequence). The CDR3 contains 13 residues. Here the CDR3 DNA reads TGTGCCAGCAGTCCAACTAGTTGGAACATTCAGTACTTC. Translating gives CASSPTSWNIQYF.

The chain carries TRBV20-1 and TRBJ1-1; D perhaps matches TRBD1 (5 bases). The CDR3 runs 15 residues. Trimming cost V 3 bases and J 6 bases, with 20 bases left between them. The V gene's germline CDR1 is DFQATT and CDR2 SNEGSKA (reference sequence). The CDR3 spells CSASLEPHWDAEAFF. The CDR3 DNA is TGCAGTGCTAGCCTAGAGCCCCACTGGGACGCTGAAGCTTTCTTT.

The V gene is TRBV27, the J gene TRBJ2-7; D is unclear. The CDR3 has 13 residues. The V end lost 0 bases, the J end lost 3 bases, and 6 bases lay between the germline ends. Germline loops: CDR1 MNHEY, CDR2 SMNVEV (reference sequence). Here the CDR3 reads CASSLSRGYEQYF. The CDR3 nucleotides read TGTGCCAGCAGTTTATCTCGCGGCTACGAGCAGTACTTC.

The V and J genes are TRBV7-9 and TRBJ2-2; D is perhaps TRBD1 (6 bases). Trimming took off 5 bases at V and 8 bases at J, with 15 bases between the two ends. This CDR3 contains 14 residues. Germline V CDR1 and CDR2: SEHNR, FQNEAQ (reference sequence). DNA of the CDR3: TGTGCCAGCAGCCAGACGACAGGACTTGGGGAGCTGTTTTTT. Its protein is CASSQTTGLGELFF.

Here the CDR3 reads CASSVNSASYEQYF. DNA for the CDR3: TGTGCCAGCAGCGTGAATTCCGCTTCCTACGAGCAGTACTTC. The V gene is TRBV9, the J gene TRBJ2-7, with unresolved D. This CDR3 spans 14 amino acids. Germline CDR1 is SGDLS and CDR2 is YYNGEE. The V and J ends lost 2 bases and 1 base respectively, with 10 bases between them.

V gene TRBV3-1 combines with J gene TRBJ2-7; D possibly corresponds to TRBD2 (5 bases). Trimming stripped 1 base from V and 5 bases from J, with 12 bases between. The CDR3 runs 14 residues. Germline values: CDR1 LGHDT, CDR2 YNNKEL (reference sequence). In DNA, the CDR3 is TGTGCCAGCAGCCAAGGATCCGGGGTAAACGAGCAGTACTTC. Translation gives CASSQGSGVNEQYF.

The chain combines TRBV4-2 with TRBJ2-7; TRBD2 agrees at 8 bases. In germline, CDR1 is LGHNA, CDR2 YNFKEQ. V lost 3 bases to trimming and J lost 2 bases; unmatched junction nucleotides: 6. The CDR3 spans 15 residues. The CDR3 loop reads CASSHRAGVTYEQYF. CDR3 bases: TGTGCCAGCAGCCATCGAGCGGGGGTTACCTACGAGCAGTACTTC.

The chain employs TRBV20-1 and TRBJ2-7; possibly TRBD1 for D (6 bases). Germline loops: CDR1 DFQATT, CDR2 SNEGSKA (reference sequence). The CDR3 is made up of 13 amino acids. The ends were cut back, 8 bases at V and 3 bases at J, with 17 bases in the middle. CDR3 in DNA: TGCAGTCTTCTAGGGGACATCAACTACGAGCAGTACTTC. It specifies CSLLGDINYEQYF.

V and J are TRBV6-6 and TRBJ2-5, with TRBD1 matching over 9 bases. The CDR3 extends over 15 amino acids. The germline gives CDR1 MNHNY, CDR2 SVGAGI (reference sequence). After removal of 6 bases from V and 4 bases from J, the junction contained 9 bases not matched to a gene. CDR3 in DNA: TGTGCCAGCAGGAATGACAGGGGGTATTCAGAGACCCAGTACTTC. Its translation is CASRNDRGYSETQYF.

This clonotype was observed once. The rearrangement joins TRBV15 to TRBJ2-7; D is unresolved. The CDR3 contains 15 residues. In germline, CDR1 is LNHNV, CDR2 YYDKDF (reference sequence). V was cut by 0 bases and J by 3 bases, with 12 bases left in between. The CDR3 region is CATSRDYGLYYEQYF. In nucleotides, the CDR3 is TGTGCCACCAGCAGAGATTATGGCCTTTACTACGAGCAGTACTTC.

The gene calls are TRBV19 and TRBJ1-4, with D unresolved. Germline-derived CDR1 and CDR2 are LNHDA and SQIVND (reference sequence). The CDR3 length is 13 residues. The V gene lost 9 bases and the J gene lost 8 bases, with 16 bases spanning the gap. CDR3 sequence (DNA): TGTGCCAGCCAAACCAAAGGAAGGGAAAAACTGTTTTTT. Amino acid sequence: CASQTKGREKLFF.

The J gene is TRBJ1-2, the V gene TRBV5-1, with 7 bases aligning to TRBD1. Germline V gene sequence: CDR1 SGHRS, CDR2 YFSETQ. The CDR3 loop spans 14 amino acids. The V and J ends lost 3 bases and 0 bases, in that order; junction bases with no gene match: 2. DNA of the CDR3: TGCGCCAGCAGCTGGGGACAGTCTAACTATGGCTACACCTTC. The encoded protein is CASSWGQSNYGYTF.

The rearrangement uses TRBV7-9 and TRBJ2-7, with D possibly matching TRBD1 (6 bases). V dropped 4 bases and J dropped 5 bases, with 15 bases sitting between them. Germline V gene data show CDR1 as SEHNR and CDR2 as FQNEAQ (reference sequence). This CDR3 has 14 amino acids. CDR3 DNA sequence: TGTGCCAGCAGCTCGGGACATCGACTACACGAGCAGTACTTC. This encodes CASSSGHRLHEQYF.

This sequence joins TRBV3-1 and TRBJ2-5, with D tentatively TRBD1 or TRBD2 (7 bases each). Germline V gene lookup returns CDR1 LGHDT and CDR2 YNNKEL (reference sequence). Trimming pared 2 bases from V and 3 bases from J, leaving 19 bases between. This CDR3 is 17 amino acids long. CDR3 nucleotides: TGTGCCAGCAGCCAAACCGCGGGGGACAGCATGAAAGAGACCCAGTACTTC. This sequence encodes CASSQTAGDSMKETQYF.

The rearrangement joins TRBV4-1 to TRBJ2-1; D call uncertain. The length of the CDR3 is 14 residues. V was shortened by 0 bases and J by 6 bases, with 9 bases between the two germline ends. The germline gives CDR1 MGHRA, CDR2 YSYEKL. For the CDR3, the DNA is TGCGCCAGCAGCCAAGATACCCTAGGCAATGAGCAGTTCTTC. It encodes CASSQDTLGNEQFF.

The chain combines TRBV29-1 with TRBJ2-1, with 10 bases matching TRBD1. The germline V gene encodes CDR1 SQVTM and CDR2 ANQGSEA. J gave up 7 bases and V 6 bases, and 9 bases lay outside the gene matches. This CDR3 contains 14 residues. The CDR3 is CSVATGTGENEQFF. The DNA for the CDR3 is TGCAGCGTGGCCACCGGGACAGGGGAAAATGAGCAGTTCTTC.

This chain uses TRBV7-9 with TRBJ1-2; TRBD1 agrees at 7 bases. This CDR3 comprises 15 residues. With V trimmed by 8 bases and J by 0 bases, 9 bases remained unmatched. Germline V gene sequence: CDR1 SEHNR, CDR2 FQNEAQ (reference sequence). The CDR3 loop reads CASSPGTATNYGYTF. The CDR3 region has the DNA TGTGCCAGCTCCCCCGGGACAGCCACTAACTATGGCTACACCTTC.

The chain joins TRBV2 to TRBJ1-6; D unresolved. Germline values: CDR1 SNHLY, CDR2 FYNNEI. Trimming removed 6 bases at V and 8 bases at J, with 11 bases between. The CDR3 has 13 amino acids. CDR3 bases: TGTGCCAGCAGGGGTGAAGGGTATTCACCCCTCCACTTT. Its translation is CASRGEGYSPLHF.

This CDR3 is CAWRPGGLGNTEAFF. As DNA, the CDR3 is TGTGCCTGGCGGCCGGGGGGGCTTGGGAACACTGAAGCTTTCTTT. This sequence joins TRBV30 and TRBJ1-1; D may be TRBD1 (6 bases). The V end lost 5 bases, the J end lost 1 base, and 17 bases lay between the germline ends. The germline V gene has CDR1 GTSNPN and CDR2 SVGIG (reference sequence). There are 15 residues in the CDR3.

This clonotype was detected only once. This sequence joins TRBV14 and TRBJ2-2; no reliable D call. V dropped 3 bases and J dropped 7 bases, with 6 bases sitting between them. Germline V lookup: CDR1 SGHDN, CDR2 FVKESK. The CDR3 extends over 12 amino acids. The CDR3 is CASSQEFGELFF. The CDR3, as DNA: TGTGCCAGCAGCCAGGAATTCGGGGAGCTGTTTTTT.